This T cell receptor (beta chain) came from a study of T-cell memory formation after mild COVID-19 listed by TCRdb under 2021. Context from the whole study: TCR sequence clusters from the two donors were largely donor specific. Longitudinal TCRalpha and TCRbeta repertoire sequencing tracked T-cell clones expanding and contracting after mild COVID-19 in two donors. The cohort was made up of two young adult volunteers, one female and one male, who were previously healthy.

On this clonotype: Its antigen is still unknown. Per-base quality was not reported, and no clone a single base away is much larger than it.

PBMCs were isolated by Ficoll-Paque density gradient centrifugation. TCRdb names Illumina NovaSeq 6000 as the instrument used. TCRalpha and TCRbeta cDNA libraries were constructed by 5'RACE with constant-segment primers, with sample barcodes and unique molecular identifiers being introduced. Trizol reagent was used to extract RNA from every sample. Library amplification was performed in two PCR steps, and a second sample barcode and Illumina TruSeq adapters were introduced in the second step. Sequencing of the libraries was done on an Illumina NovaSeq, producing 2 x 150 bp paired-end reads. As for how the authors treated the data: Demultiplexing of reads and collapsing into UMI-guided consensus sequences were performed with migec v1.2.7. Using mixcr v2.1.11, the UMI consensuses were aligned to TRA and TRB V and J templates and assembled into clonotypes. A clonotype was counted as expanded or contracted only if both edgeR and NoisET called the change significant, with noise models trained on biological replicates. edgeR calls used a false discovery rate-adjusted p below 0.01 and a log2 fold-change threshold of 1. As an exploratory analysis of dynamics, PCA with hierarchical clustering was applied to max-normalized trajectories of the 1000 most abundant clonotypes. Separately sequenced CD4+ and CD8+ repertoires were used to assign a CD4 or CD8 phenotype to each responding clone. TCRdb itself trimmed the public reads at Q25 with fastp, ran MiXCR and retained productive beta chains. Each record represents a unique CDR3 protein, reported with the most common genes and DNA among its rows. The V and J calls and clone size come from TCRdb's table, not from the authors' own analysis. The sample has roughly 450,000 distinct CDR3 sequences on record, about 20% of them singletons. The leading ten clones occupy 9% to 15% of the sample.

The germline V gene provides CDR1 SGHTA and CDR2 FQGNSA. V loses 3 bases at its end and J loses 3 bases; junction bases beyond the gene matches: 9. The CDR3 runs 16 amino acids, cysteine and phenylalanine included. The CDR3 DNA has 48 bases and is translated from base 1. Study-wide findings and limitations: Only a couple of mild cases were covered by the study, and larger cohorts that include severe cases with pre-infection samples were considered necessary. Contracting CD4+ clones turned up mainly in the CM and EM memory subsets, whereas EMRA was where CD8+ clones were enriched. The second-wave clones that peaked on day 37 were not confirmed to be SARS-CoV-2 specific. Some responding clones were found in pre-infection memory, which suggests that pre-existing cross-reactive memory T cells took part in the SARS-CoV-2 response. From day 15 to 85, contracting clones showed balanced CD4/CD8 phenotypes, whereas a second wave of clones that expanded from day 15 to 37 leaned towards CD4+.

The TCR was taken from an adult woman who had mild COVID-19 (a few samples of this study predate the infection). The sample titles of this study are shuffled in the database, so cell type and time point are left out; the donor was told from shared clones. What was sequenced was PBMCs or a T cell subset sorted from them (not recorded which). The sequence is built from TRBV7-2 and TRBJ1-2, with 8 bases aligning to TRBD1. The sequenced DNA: TGTGCCAGCAGCTTGGACGGGACAGGAAGCCACTATGGCTACACCTTC. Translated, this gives CASSLDGTGSHYGYTF.